Each of the 27 T cell receptor beta chains below was sequenced from the same sample in a study of T cell changes during pregnancy in multiple sclerosis. Generated by immunoSEQ multiplex PCR, the TCRdb table keeps only in-frame clones and is missing some. The table lists fewer than 140,000 clones, 92% of them singletons. The input for sequencing was peripheral blood, taken after pregnancy. The source of these receptors is a female donor with multiple sclerosis, enrolled in a pregnancy study.

The chain couples TRBV19 to TRBJ2-7; TRBD1 matches 9 bases. J lost 7 bases, V lost 8 bases, and 12 bases had no gene match. From germline, CDR1 is LNHDA and CDR2 SQIVND (reference sequence). The CDR3 has 14 amino acids. The CDR3 is CASGEQGAMGEQYF. The DNA for the CDR3 is TGTGCCAGTGGAGAACAGGGGGCGATGGGGGAGCAGTACTTC. Together with reference TRBV19 and TRBJ2-7, the CDR3 gives the full variable domain: DGGITQSPKYLFRKEGQNVTLSCEQNLNHDAMYWYRQDPGQGLRLIYYSQIVNDFQKGDIAEGYSVSREKKESFPLTVTSAQKNPTAFYLCASGEQGAMGEQYFGPGTRLTVT.

V gene TRBV5-4 combines with J gene TRBJ1-1; weak D call: TRBD1 (5 bases). The CDR3 length is 13 residues. Germline V lookup: CDR1 SGHNT, CDR2 YYREEE (reference sequence). Trimming stripped 4 bases from V and 5 bases from J, with 12 bases between. CDR3: CASSGDLGTEAFF. CDR3 DNA sequence: TGTGCCAGCAGCGGGGACTTGGGAACTGAAGCTTTCTTT.

V gene TRBV19 combines with J gene TRBJ1-1; D not resolved. CDR1 is LNHDA and CDR2 is SQIVND in the germline V gene (reference sequence). The CDR3 is 12 residues long. The V end was cut by 5 bases, the J end by 4 bases, with 8 bases between. In DNA form, the CDR3 reads TGTGCCAGTAGTTTAACTCGCACTGAAGCTTTCTTT. Translation gives CASSLTRTEAFF.

This chain joins TRBV6-5 and TRBJ2-3, with D possibly being TRBD1 (5 bases). Germline V CDR1 and CDR2: MNHEY, SVGAGI. V gave up 4 bases and J gave up 3 bases, with 17 bases separating them. The CDR3 is made up of 16 amino acids. CDR3 region: CASSSRRVGGTDTQYF. The CDR3 DNA follows: TGTGCCAGCAGTTCCCGCAGGGTCGGTGGGACAGATACGCAGTATTTT.

The chain carries TRBV18 and TRBJ2-1; 8 positions match TRBD1. Germline-derived CDR1 and CDR2 are KGHSH and LQKENI. The CDR3 totals 15 residues. Germline trimming cut 5 bases from V and 1 base from J; bases unmatched to any gene: 4. CDR3 residues: CASSADRGSYNEQFF. The CDR3 DNA follows: TGTGCCAGCTCAGCCGACAGGGGTTCCTACAATGAGCAGTTCTTC.

The gene calls are TRBV6-1 and TRBJ2-3, with D perhaps TRBD1 (6 bases). V was shortened by 5 bases and J by 0 bases, with 9 bases between the two germline ends. Per germline, CDR1 MNHNS and CDR2 SASEGT. The CDR3 runs 14 residues. In DNA form, the CDR3 reads TGTGCCAGCAGTTGGGACATAAGCACAGATACGCAGTATTTT. Its translation: CASSWDISTDTQYF.

This chain links TRBV19 with TRBJ2-3; D is uncertain. The CDR3 is made up of 13 amino acids. The germline CDR1 and CDR2 sequences are LNHDA and SQIVND (reference sequence). The V gene lost 1 base and the J gene lost 6 bases, with 8 bases spanning the gap. The CDR3 sequence is CASSIVAGDTQYF. The CDR3 coding sequence is TGTGCCAGTAGTATAGTTGCCGGGGATACGCAGTATTTT.

This sequence joins TRBV9 and TRBJ1-3, with D maybe TRBD1 (5 bases). V lost 2 bases and J 6 bases, leaving 9 bases between the germline ends. The V gene's germline CDR1 is SGDLS and CDR2 YYNGEE. The CDR3 covers 13 residues. The chain's CDR3 is CASSVGALNTIYF. In DNA, the CDR3 is TGTGCCAGCAGCGTTGGGGCCTTAAACACCATATATTTT.

The chain couples TRBV6-5 to TRBJ1-2; the match to TRBD1 covers 9 bases. CDR1 MNHEY and CDR2 SVGAGI come from the germline V gene. With V trimmed by 2 bases and J by 2 bases, 6 bases remained unmatched. This CDR3 has 16 amino acids. CDR3 DNA sequence: TGTGCCAGCAGTTACACTGGGACAGGGATAAACTATGGCTACACCTTC. This codes for CASSYTGTGINYGYTF.

About this clone: Sequence at one end of the junction differs from germline and may be a read error. The CDR3 nucleotides read TGTGCCAGCAGCTTAGCGGGTACCGGGGTTGTGCTAGAAGAGATCCAGTACTTC. Amino acids: CASSLAGTGVVLEEIQYF. The chain has TRBV7-6 and TRBJ2-5; the D gene is possibly TRBD2 (5 bases). The CDR3 has 18 residues. Germline loops: CDR1 SGHVS, CDR2 FNYEAQ. Based on the CDR3 plus reference TRBV7-6 and TRBJ2-5, the full variable domain is GAGVSQSPRYKVTKRGQDVALRCDPISGHVSLYWYRQALGQGPEFLTYFNYEAQQDKSGLPNDRFSAERPEGSISTLTIQRTEQRDSAMYRCASSLAGTGVVLEEIQYFGPGTRLLVL.

The V call is TRBV5-1, the J call TRBJ1-4; 8 bases are shared with TRBD1. The trim removed 2 bases at V and 8 bases at J, leaving 5 bases unmatched. CDR1 and CDR2 from the germline V gene are SGHRS and YFSETQ. This CDR3 comprises 14 residues. CDR3 DNA sequence: TGCGCCAGCAGCTTTGACAGGGGCGGCGAAAAACTGTTTTTT. The encoded protein is CASSFDRGGEKLFF.

The chain carries TRBV29-1 and TRBJ2-2; 10 positions match TRBD1. Trimming cost V 4 bases and J 7 bases; bases outside gene matches: 3. Per germline, CDR1 SQVTM and CDR2 ANQGSEA. The CDR3 loop spans 13 amino acids. In DNA form, the CDR3 reads TGCAGCGTTGGGACAGGGGGGGGCGGGGAGCTGTTTTTT. This encodes CSVGTGGGGELFF.

This clone was picked up one time. The CDR3 bases are TGTGCCAGCCTTGAGCAGTACTTC. Its translation is CASLEQYF. The chain is built from TRBV9 and TRBJ2-7; D is unclear. There are 8 residues in the CDR3. Trimming removed 7 bases from V and 7 bases from J, with 3 bases in between. Germline V gene data show CDR1 as SGDLS and CDR2 as YYNGEE.

The chain is built from TRBV19 and TRBJ1-5, with 7 positions matching TRBD1. This CDR3 is 13 amino acids long. V shed 7 bases and J 7 bases; nucleotides not matched to a gene: 7. The germline V gene has CDR1 LNHDA and CDR2 SQIVND (reference sequence). The CDR3 reads CASTGRGEQPQHF. CDR3 in DNA: TGTGCCAGTACGGGCAGGGGGGAACAGCCCCAGCATTTT.

In this sample, this clone turned up once. This sequence joins TRBV7-9 and TRBJ1-5; weak D call: TRBD1 (5 bases). This CDR3 has 15 residues. Trimming left V 6 bases short and J 0 bases short, with 12 bases between. Germline lookup yields CDR1 SEHNR and CDR2 FQNEAQ (reference sequence). CDR3 nucleotides: TGTGCCAGCAGTATCGACAGACATAGCAATCAGCCCCAGCATTTT. Amino acids: CASSIDRHSNQPQHF. Full variable domain (missing parts from reference TRBV7-9 and TRBJ1-5): DTGVSQNPRHKITKRGQNVTFRCDPISEHNRLYWYRQTLGQGPEFLTYFQNEAQLEKSRLLSDRFSAERPKGSFSTLEIQRTEQGDSAMYLCASSIDRHSNQPQHFGDGTRLSIL.

A single count supports this clone. The DNA of the CDR3 is TGTGCCAGCAGCCAATTAGGGGACACTGAAGCTTTCTTT. It translates to CASSQLGDTEAFF. V is TRBV16 and J is TRBJ1-1, with D possibly matching TRBD1 (5 bases). Trimming cost V 1 base and J 3 bases, with 6 bases left between them. This CDR3 contains 13 residues. The germline gives CDR1 KGHSY, CDR2 FQNENV.

In its sample, this clone was seen a few times. The V call is TRBV19, the J call TRBJ1-1, with 7 bases matching TRBD1. With 10 bases clipped from V and 0 bases from J, the junction kept 5 bases outside the gene matches. Germline loops: CDR1 LNHDA, CDR2 SQIVND (reference sequence). The CDR3 length is 13 residues. The CDR3 sequence is CATSQGVNTEAFF. For the CDR3, the DNA is TGTGCCACCTCCCAGGGGGTGAACACTGAAGCTTTCTTT.

For the CDR3, the DNA is TGTGCCAGCAGCGCCCCCGGGACAGGGGCTGGAAACACCATATATTTT. Encoded protein: CASSAPGTGAGNTIYF. The rearrangement links TRBV9 to TRBJ1-3, with TRBD1 matching 10 bases. V shed 3 bases, J shed 2 bases, and the junction held 5 bases outside the gene matches. The CDR3 contains 16 residues. From germline, CDR1 is SGDLS and CDR2 YYNGEE.

This chain links TRBV2 with TRBJ2-7; possibly TRBD1 for D (5 bases). The V gene lost 5 bases and the J gene lost 2 bases, with 10 bases spanning the gap. This CDR3 is 13 amino acids long. CDR1 is SNHLY and CDR2 is FYNNEI in the germline V gene. CDR3 residues: CASSRAGTYEQYF. In nucleotides, the CDR3 is TGTGCCAGCAGTAGGGCAGGGACCTACGAGCAGTACTTC.

This clone is a singleton in its sample. The rearrangement links TRBV6-4 to TRBJ2-1; TRBD2 matches 10 bases. CDR1 and CDR2 from the germline V gene are MRHNA and SNTAGT. The V gene end was trimmed by 6 bases and the J gene end by 8 bases; junction bases not matched to a gene: 7. This CDR3 comprises 14 residues. CDR3 sequence (DNA): TGTGCCAGCAGCCCGGGACTAGCGTCCGATGAGCAGTTCTTC. It codes for CASSPGLASDEQFF.

The chain joins TRBV30 to TRBJ2-7; TRBD1 might be the D (6 bases). With 3 bases removed from V and 2 bases from J, the gap between germline ends came to 14 bases. CDR1 is GTSNPN and CDR2 is SVGIG in the germline V gene (reference sequence). The CDR3 is 14 residues long. Written as DNA, the CDR3 is TGTGCCTGGAGCCCCGGGACACCGACCTACGAGCAGTACTTC. Encoded protein: CAWSPGTPTYEQYF.

Comment on this clone: One junction end does not reproduce the germline sequence, and a read error may be involved. This chain connects TRBV7-2 to TRBJ1-1; D gene unclear. The germline V gene has CDR1 SGHTA and CDR2 FQGNSA. The CDR3 runs 14 residues. CDR3 protein: CASSLAFGNTEAFF. The CDR3 DNA is TGTGCCAGCAGCCTAGCCTTCGGTAACACTGAAGCTTTCTTT.

The chain is built from TRBV5-1 and TRBJ1-3; unclear D gene. The CDR3 length is 15 residues. V was pared by 1 base and J by 0 bases, with 8 bases between. CDR1 and CDR2 (germline): SGHRS, YFSETQ. In nucleotides, the CDR3 is TGCGCCAGCAGCTTGAGCCTGAGCTCTGGAAACACCATATATTTT. Protein sequence: CASSLSLSSGNTIYF.

The gene calls are TRBV29-1 and TRBJ1-2, with D hard to call. In germline, CDR1 is SQVTM, CDR2 ANQGSEA. The CDR3 consists of 13 residues. V dropped 4 bases and J dropped 4 bases, with 13 bases sitting between them. CDR3 coding DNA: TGCAGCGTTGCCAAGGGCGCGGGCTATGGCTACACCTTC. It yields the protein CSVAKGAGYGYTF. Full variable domain (missing parts from reference TRBV29-1 and TRBJ1-2): SAVISQKPSRDICQRGTSLTIQCQVDSQVTMMFWYRQQPGQSLTLIATANQGSEATYESGFVIDKFPISRPNLTFSTLTVSNMSPEDSSIYLCSVAKGAGYGYTFGSGTRLTVV.

The CDR3 region has the DNA TGTGCCACCAGCCCCCGCGGAGGGGCAGATACGCAGTATTTT. Protein: CATSPRGGADTQYF. The chain uses TRBV15 and TRBJ2-3; D might be TRBD2 (6 bases). The CDR3 runs to 14 residues. Germline CDR1 reads LNHNV; CDR2 reads YYDKDF (reference sequence). The V end lost 5 bases, the J end lost 4 bases, and 13 bases lay between the germline ends. Using reference TRBV15 and TRBJ2-3 for the parts outside the CDR3, the full variable domain is DAMVIQNPRYQVTQFGKPVTLSCSQTLNHNVMYWYQQKSSQAPKLLFHYYDKDFNNEADTPDNFQSRRPNTSFCFLDIRSPGLGDTAMYLCATSPRGGADTQYFGPGTRLTVL.

The rearrangement joins TRBV6-1 to TRBJ2-7, with TRBD1 matching over 7 bases. The CDR3 is made up of 14 amino acids. Germline assignment: CDR1 MNHNS and CDR2 SASEGT. J was trimmed by 2 bases and V by 4 bases; bases with no gene match: 5. The CDR3 is CASSVLGQAYEQYF. In nucleotides, the CDR3 is TGTGCCAGCAGTGTGCTAGGACAGGCCTACGAGCAGTACTTC.

The rearrangement uses TRBV11-3 and TRBJ2-1; 14 bases line up with TRBD2. This CDR3 region has 15 residues. Germline V gene lookup returns CDR1 SGHNT and CDR2 YENEEA. V was clipped by 5 bases and J by 5 bases; unmatched bases: 2. The CDR3 reads CASSLGLAGDNEQFF. CDR3 in DNA: TGTGCCAGCAGCCTGGGACTAGCGGGGGACAATGAGCAGTTCTTC.